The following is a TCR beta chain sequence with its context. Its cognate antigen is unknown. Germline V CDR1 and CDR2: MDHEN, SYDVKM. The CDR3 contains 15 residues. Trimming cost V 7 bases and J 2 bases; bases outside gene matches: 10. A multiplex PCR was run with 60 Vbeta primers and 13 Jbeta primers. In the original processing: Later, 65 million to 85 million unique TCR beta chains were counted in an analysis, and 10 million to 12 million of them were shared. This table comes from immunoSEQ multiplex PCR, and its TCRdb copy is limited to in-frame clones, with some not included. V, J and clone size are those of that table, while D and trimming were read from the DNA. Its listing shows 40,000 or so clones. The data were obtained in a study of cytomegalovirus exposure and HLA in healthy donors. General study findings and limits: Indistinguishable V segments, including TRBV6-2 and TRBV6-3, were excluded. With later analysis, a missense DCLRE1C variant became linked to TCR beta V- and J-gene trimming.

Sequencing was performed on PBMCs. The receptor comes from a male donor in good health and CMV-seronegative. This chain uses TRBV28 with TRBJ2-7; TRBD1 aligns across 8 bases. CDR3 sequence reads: CASTVTGTGAYEQYF. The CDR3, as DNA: TGTGCCAGCACCGTAACGGGGACAGGCGCCTACGAGCAGTACTTC.